This T cell receptor (beta chain) was captured by sequencing in a study of shared clonotypes between healthy human individuals (dated by TCRdb to 2020 to 2021). Broadly, across the study: Two women and a few men aged 18 to 49 years were included in the cohort. Per donor, leukapheresis produced somewhere between about 0.8 and 9 billion PBMCs. For each donor, CD4 naive and CD4 memory were each given three plates, CD8 naive was given two plates, and CD8 memory was given one plate. To estimate repertoire size and how much clonotypes are shared between individuals, the study performed deep sequencing of blood TCR repertoires from a few healthy adults. Libraries were prepared and TCR repertoires were sequenced by different laboratories using diverse techniques, in order to increase sequencing depth and limit assay-specific biases. Broad study findings and their caveats: Larger estimated clonotype richness was generally found for naive subsets than for memory subsets. Compared with non-shared clonotypes, clonotypes shared by all four sorted-subset donors had higher generation probabilities. Sampling was restricted to blood, and TCR repertoires in tissue are likely to differ from TCR repertoires in blood. Based on pairwise subsampling, the degree of clonotype sharing among donors was expected to be affected by sequencing depth. Because the study included a small number of donors, the genetic and exposure-history diversity represented was limited. When a handful of donors were compared, the shared fraction of clonotypes was about 5.2% for naive CD4, more than 3% for naive CD8, roughly 2.5% for memory CD4, and 0.3% to 0.5% for memory CD8. Incomplete sequencing was indicated by rarefaction of sorted-subset datasets, despite the large sequencing depth.

Using the deep immunoSEQ assay, multiplex PCR amplified TCR CDR3 regions from genomic DNA. Extracted genomic DNA from each cell subset was distributed evenly across all wells of several immunoSEQ 96-well plates, and each plate was treated as a replicate. For sorted subsets, each replicate PCR was loaded with 150 to 250 ng genomic DNA, equivalent to 25,000 to 30,000 T cell genomes. Purified libraries were quantified with a Qubit 3.0 fluorometer, sized on a Bioanalyzer 2100, and re-quantified with the KAPA Library Quantification kit. Each immunoSEQ 96-well plate was sequenced on its own single-read 150-cycle Illumina NextSeq 550 flow cell. The authors' analysis ran thus. The immunoSEQ output contained only junctional sequences without quality scores, so filtering could not match that applied to full-length reads. To assign V/J genes and CDR3, sequences were annotated against IMGT germline references using PyIR, a Python wrapper for IgBLAST v1.9. Reads were filtered out if the reads had weak V/J assignments (E-value above 1e-6), no CDR3, stop codons, out-of-frame junctions, or ambiguous translated residues. V3J clonotypes were defined as sequences sharing the same inferred V gene, J gene, and CDR3 amino acid sequence. The percentage overlap between two repertoires was calculated by dividing the number of shared unique clonotypes by the size of the smaller repertoire. RTK rarefaction, the Chao1 estimator, and Recon v2.1 estimates of unobserved clonotypes were used to assess repertoire richness. For all TCRbeta clonotypes obtained by the gDNA method from a few donors, generation probabilities were computed with OLGA. Imported from immuneACCESS, the table was reduced by TCRdb to in-frame sequences with V and J called. These copies leave out some clones; in studies compared against another copy, an unresolved V gene accounts for under half, and the cause of the remainder is not known. D and trimming come from the DNA, and the V and J calls and clone size come from that table. This sample is represented by some 1.5 million clones; 95% to 99% of them were singletons. 0.45% of the sample is taken by the ten largest.

Healthy HIV-negative adults with no recently reported acute infections or vaccinations were included as donors. All donors were Caucasian adults living in Nashville, Tennessee, USA. CD4+ T cells were enriched by magnetic negative selection, after which naive cells were positively selected on CD45RA and the negative fraction was taken as the memory subset. After blood collection by leukapheresis, PBMCs were isolated using Ficoll-Histopaque density gradient centrifugation and then cryopreserved in the vapor phase of liquid nitrogen. Analytical flow cytometry was used to check the purity and quantity of each magnetically sorted T cell population. Genomic DNA was isolated from each sorted fraction and quantified by UV absorbance on a Nanodrop 2000c. As for this clone: The specificity of this receptor is unknown. No clone much larger than this one lies a single base away; base qualities are absent.

This TCR was sampled from a man aged 25-45 years in good health. The sample consisted of naive CD4+ T cells sorted from blood. In light of the paper, this sample's cell subset or site label describes: CD45RA+ positively selected.

Here the CDR3 is given as CASSESSGPDTQYF. The nucleotide sequence reads TGTGCCAGCAGTGAATCGAGTGGGCCAGATACGCAGTATTTT. This receptor chain uses TRBV25-1 and TRBJ2-3, with the D gene not clear enough to name. From the cysteine up to the phenylalanine, the CDR3 has a length of 14 residues. Of the read, only the CDR3 DNA is kept; its 42 bases are in frame from base 1. The germline V gene encodes CDR1 MGHDK and CDR2 SYGVNS. Deletion took 1 base off V and 4 bases off J, with a span of 9 bases between the germline ends.